This TCR beta chain was recovered during a study of control samples from healthy donors and cancer patients. The CDR3 spans 14 residues. V shed 7 bases and J 5 bases; nucleotides not matched to a gene: 9. In germline, CDR1 is SQVTM, CDR2 ANQGSEA. Profiled with immunoSEQ multiplex PCR; TCRdb holds only in-frame clones, not every one. This sample has roughly 130,000 clones, with 88% found just once. The sequenced sample consisted of blood. This clonotype originated in a man aged 45-60 years in good health. V and J are TRBV29-1 and TRBJ2-1; 9 nucleotides align to TRBD1. The CDR3 here is CSASTGQGDNEQFF. Written as DNA, the CDR3 is TGCAGCGCCTCAACGGGACAGGGCGACAATGAGCAGTTCTTC.